This T cell receptor beta chain was recovered during a study of CD8 T cells in Susac syndrome. Germline values: CDR1 LNHDA, CDR2 SQIVND (reference sequence). This CDR3 is built from 17 residues. The germline V and J ends were trimmed by 6 bases and 0 bases, with 15 bases remaining between them. A quantity of roughly 0.5 to 1 ug RNA underwent reverse transcription using random hexamers. TCRdb redid the calling of the immunoSEQ multiplex PCR reads with MiXCR, one entry per CDR3 protein. The repertoire consists of some 120,000 distinct CDR3 sequences, with 92% occurring once and the leading ten covering roughly 0.15%.

V gene TRBV19 combines with J gene TRBJ2-6; perhaps TRBD2 as D (5 bases). This TCR derives from a human donor in good health. The sample taken for sequencing was CD4+ T cells from PBMCs. The CDR3 DNA follows: TGTGCCAGTAGCCCTAGCCCGGGGATCTCTGGGGCCAACGTCCTGACTTTC. Protein: CASSPSPGISGANVLTF.